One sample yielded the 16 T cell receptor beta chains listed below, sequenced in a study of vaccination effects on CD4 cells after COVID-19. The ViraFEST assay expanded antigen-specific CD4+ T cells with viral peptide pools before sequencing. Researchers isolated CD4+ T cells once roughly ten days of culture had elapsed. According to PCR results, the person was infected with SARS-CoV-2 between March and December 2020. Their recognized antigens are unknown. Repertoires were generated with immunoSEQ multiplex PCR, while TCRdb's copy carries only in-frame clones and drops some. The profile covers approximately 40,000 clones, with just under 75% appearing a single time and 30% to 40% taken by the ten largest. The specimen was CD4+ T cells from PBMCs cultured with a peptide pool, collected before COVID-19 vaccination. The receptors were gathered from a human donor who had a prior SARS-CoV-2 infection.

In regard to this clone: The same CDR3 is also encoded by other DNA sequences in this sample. The CDR3 is CASSLGTNYEQYF. CDR3 DNA: TGTGCCAGCAGCTTAGGGACTAACTACGAGCAGTACTTC. This chain links TRBV7-2 with TRBJ2-7; maybe TRBD2 (6 bases). CDR1 is SGHTA and CDR2 is FQGNSA in the germline V gene. The CDR3 loop spans 13 amino acids. V gave up 1 base and J gave up 3 bases, with 7 bases separating them. The full variable domain, rest sourced from reference TRBV7-2 and TRBJ2-7, is GAGVSQSPSNKVTEKGKDVELRCDPISGHTALYWYRQSLGQGLEFLIYFQGNSAPDKSGLPSDRFSAERTGGSVSTLTIQRTQQEDSAVYLCASSLGTNYEQYFGPGTRLTVT.

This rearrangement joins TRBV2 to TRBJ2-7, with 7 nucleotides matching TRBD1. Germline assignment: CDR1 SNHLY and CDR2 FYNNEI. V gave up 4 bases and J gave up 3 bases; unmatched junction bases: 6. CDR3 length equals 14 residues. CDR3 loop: CASSADRSVYEQYF. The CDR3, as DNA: TGTGCCAGCAGTGCGGACAGGTCAGTCTACGAGCAGTACTTC. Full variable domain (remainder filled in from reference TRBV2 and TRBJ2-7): EPEVTQTPSHQVTQMGQEVILRCVPISNHLYFYWYRQILGQKVEFLVSFYNNEISEKSEIFDDQFSVERPDGSNFTLKIRSTKLEDSAMYFCASSADRSVYEQYFGPGTRLTVT.

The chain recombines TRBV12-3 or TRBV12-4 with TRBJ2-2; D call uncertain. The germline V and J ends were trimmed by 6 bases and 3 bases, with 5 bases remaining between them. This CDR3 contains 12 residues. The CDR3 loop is CASRPYTGELFF. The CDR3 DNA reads TGTGCCAGCAGACCATACACCGGGGAGCTGTTTTTT.

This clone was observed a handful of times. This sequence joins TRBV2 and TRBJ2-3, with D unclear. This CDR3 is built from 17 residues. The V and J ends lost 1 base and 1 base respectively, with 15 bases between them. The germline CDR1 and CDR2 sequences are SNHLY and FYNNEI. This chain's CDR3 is CASSEEVYVVGTDTQYF. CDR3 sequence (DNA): TGTGCCAGCAGTGAAGAGGTCTACGTGGTTGGCACAGATACGCAGTATTTT. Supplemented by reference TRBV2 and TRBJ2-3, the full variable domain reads EPEVTQTPSHQVTQMGQEVILRCVPISNHLYFYWYRQILGQKVEFLVSFYNNEISEKSEIFDDQFSVERPDGSNFTLKIRSTKLEDSAMYFCASSEEVYVVGTDTQYFGPGTRLTVL.

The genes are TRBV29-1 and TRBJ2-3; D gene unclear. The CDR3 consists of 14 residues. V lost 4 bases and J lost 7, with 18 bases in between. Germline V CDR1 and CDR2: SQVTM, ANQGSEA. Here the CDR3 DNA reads TGCAGCGTTGGAACGTCTCCAACTGTGAATACGCAGTATTTT. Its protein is CSVGTSPTVNTQYF.

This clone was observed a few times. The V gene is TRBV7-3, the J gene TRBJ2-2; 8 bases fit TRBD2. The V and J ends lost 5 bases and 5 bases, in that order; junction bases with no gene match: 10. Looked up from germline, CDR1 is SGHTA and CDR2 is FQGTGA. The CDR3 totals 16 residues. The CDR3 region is CASSPSAGVETGELFF. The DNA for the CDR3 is TGTGCCAGCAGCCCCTCAGCGGGAGTGGAGACCGGGGAGCTGTTTTTT.

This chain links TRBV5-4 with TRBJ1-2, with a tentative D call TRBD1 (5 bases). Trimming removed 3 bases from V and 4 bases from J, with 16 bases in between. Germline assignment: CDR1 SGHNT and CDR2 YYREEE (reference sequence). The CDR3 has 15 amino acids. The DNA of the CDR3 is TGTGCCAGCAGCTCCCACTCGACAGAAAGCTATGGCTACACCTTC. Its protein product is CASSSHSTESYGYTF.

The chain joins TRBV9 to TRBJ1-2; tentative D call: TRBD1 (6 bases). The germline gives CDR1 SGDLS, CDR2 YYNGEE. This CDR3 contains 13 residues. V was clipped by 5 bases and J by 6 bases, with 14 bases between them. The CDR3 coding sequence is TGTGCCAGCAGTAGAGGGGGGTCTGATGGCTACACCTTC. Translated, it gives CASSRGGSDGYTF.

The chain's CDR3 is CASSLGGRETQYF. The CDR3 DNA follows: TGTGCCAGCAGCTTGGGCGGGAGGGAGACCCAGTACTTC. V usage is TRBV7-3 and J usage is TRBJ2-5; 8 bases match TRBD2. The CDR3 contains 13 residues. Germline V gene data show CDR1 as SGHTA and CDR2 as FQGTGA. After removal of 3 bases from V and 5 bases from J, the junction contained 2 bases not matched to a gene.

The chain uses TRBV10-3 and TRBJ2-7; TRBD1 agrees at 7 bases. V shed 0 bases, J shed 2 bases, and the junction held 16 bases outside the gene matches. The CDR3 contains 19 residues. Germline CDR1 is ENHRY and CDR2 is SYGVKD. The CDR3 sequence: CAISESRTGPLITPYEQYF. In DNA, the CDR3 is TGTGCCATCAGTGAGTCCCGGACAGGTCCACTAATTACCCCCTACGAGCAGTACTTC.

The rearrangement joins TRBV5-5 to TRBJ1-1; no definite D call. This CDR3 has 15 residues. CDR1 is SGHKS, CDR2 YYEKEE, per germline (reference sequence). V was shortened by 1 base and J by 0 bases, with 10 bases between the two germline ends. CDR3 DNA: TGTGCCAGCAGCTTGCCCCCGAGGATGAACACTGAAGCTTTCTTT. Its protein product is CASSLPPRMNTEAFF. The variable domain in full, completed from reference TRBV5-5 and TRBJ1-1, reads DAGVTQSPTHLIKTRGQQVTLRCSPISGHKSVSWYQQVLGQGPQFIFQYYEKEERGRGNFPDRFSARQFPNYSSELNVNALLLGDSALYLCASSLPPRMNTEAFFGQGTRLTVV.

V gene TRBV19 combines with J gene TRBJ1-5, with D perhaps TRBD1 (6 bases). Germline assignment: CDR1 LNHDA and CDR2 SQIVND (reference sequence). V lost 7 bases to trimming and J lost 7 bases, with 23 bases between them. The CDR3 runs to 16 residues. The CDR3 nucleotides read TGTGCCAGTACGTGGGGGGGCGGAAACTCAAGGCAGCCCCAGCATTTT. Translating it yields CASTWGGGNSRQPQHF.

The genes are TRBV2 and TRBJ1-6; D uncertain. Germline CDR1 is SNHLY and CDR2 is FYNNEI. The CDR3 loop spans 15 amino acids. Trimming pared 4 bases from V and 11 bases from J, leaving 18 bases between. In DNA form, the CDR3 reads TGTGCCAGCAGTGTACTCGAGGGAGGACGTACACCCCTCCACTTT. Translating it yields CASSVLEGGRTPLHF.

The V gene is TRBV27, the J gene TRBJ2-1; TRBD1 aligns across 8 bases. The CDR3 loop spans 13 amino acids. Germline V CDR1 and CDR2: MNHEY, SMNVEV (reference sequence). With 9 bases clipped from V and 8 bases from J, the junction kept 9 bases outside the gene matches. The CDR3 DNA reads TGTGCCAGTAATCGACAGGGGAGGTATGAGCAGTTCTTC. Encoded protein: CASNRQGRYEQFF.

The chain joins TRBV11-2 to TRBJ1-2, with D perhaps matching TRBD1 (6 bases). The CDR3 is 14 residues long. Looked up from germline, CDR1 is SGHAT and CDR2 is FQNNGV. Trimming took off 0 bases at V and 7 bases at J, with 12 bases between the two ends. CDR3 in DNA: TGTGCCAGCAGCTTAGAATGGGGAGGGGGTGGCTACACCTTC. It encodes CASSLEWGGGGYTF.

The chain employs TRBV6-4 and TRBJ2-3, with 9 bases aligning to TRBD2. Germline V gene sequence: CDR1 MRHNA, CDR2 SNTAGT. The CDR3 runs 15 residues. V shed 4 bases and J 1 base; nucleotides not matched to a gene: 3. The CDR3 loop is CASSAVAGGTDTQYF. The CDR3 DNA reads TGTGCCAGCAGTGCGGTAGCGGGGGGCACAGATACGCAGTATTTT.